Described below is a single T cell receptor beta chain sequence and its context. Its antigen is currently not known. Base-call qualities are not available, and no considerably larger clone is one nucleotide away. Libraries were prepared through 5' RACE. The sequencer listed for this sample is Illumina HiSeq 2500. A second PCR of about 7 to 12 cycles was run with a J-beta primer mix and a sample-barcoded 5' primer. A template-switch 5' adaptor carrying 12 random nucleotides introduced a unique molecular identifier onto each TCR beta cDNA molecule. Each sample yielded at least 2.5 million CDR3-containing paired-end reads. All of the RNA was converted into first-strand cDNA using the Mint cDNA synthesis kit, with a TRBC-specific oligonucleotide serving as the primer. Following uracil-DNA glycosylase treatment, all cDNA underwent a first 18-cycle PCR with the universal primers M1SS and BC2_uni_R. The authors processed their data as follows. For normalization, 1 million high-quality reads, each with a distinct molecular identifier, were randomly selected from each sample. Instead of being binned into consensus sequences, reads that shared molecular identifiers were thrown out. MiTCR, with a Q25 quality threshold and the strictest error-elimination algorithm, was used for CDR3 identification, clonotype clustering and error correction. A nonparametric unseen species model with Euler transformation was used to estimate a lower bound on total TCR beta diversity. TCRdb passed the public sequencing reads through fastp at Q25 and MiXCR, retaining productive beta sequences. For every CDR3 protein sequence, its rows merge into one entry that carries the most common genes and DNA. The V and J calls and clone size come from TCRdb's table, not from the authors' own analysis. The sample table records approximately 1.5 million distinct CDR3 sequences; roughly 43% of these occur just once. Of the sample, around 4% is held by the ten largest clones.

The source of the sample is a study of blood T cells in healthy people across ages (dated by TCRdb to 2014 to 2015). Broadly, across the study: Template switching captured roughly one uniquely barcoded TCR beta cDNA molecule per two T cells in model experiments. To track age-related changes in TCR beta repertoire diversity, the study relied on deep sequencing normalized with unique cDNA molecular identifiers. Four age groups were formed from the donors: young (average about 17 years), middle-aged (just under 40), aged (more than 55) and long-lived (around 80). To avoid experimental bias, donors of different ages were distributed randomly across sequencing lanes. Two additional independent replicas of 1 million unique cDNA reads from the same blood draw were analyzed for two donors (one aged 18 to 30 and one aged 80 or older). General study outcomes and caveats: As age increased, observed TCR beta diversity per million T cells dropped in a roughly linear way, and a significant reduction was already evident by age around 41. Bulk unsorted PBMC profiling prevented conclusive comparison of naive and antigen-experienced compartments. Compared with the aged group, the long-lived group had more naive CD4+ T cells, fewer expanded clones and increased TCR diversity, suggesting age selection. A strong correlation was found between observed TCR beta diversity and the percentage of naive T cells measured by flow cytometry. The CMV infection status of donors was not known, potentially confounding age-related changes in expanded clonotypes. Estimates of total diversity based on one million sequenced T cells were considered lower bounds and underestimates.

The CDR3 spans 16 residues, from the cysteine through the phenylalanine. Of the read, only the CDR3 DNA is kept; its 48 bases are in frame from base 1. V gives up 3 bases and J gives up 4 bases, and the segment between their germline ends measures 20 bases. The CDR1 and CDR2 encoded by the germline V gene are SGDLS and YYNGEE. Systemically healthy Caucasian individuals from Russia, approximately 39 in total and aged about 6 to 90 years, were included as donors. Ten milliliters of peripheral blood were collected from each donor into EDTA-treated Vacutainer tubes. Ficoll-Paque density-gradient centrifugation was used to isolate PBMCs, with at least 7 million obtained per sample. Total RNA was extracted from PBMCs with Trizol reagent, with at least 6 micrograms obtained per sample. For every donor, flow cytometry on a PBMC aliquot measured the percentage of naive CD45RAhigh/CD27high T cells.

Recombination linked TRBV9 to TRBJ2-7, with the D gene too uncertain to name. The sequence derives from a woman between 18 and 29 years old in good health. Sequenced sample: blood. The CDR3 region has the sequence CASSDPSGIGVYEQYF. The nucleotides are TGTGCCAGCAGCGACCCGTCAGGAATTGGGGTATACGAGCAGTACTTC. The full variable domain, completed from the reference TRBV9 and TRBJ2-7 proteins outside the CDR3, reads DSGVTQTPKHLITATGQRVTLRCSPRSGDLSVYWYQQSLDQGLQFLIQYYNGEERAKGNILERFSAQQFPDLHSELNLSSLELGDSALYFCASSDPSGIGVYEQYFGPGTRLTVT.